These 15 T cell receptor beta chains originate from one sample sequenced in a study of graft-versus-host responses after intestinal transplantation. Their specific antigens are unknown. Using immunoSEQ multiplex PCR, the repertoire was profiled, and TCRdb retains in-frame clones only, with some absent. The table shows about 100,000 clones, with about 90% occurring only once. The sequenced sample was unstimulated CD4+ T cells sorted from spleen or lymph node cells, obtained before transplant. Every receptor here comes from a human donor who was the organ donor for an intestinal transplant.

The J gene is TRBJ1-6, the V gene TRBV7-8; tentative D call: TRBD1 (6 bases). Germline CDR1 reads SGHVS; CDR2 reads FQNEAQ. There are 14 residues in the CDR3. The V and J ends lost 4 bases and 6 bases respectively, with 10 bases between them. The CDR3 DNA is TGTGCCAGCAGCTCGACAGGTTTTAATTCACCCCTCCACTTT. It is translated as CASSSTGFNSPLHF.

As DNA, the CDR3 is TGTGCCAGCACCTCGTTCCCCCGCACAGATACGCAGTATTTT. Protein sequence: CASTSFPRTDTQYF. The chain employs TRBV5-6 and TRBJ2-3; D remains ambiguous. Between the trimmed V and J ends, which lost 6 bases and 1 base, there was a span of 12 bases. CDR3 size: 14 residues. Looked up from germline, CDR1 is SGHDT and CDR2 is YYEEEE.

This rearrangement joins TRBV7-2 to TRBJ1-2; D remains unclear. This CDR3 contains 12 residues. Germline CDR1 reads SGHTA; CDR2 reads FQGNSA. Trimming cost V 2 bases and J 8 bases, with 9 bases left between them. The DNA for the CDR3 is TGTGCCAGCAGCTTAAGTCAGATGGGCTACACCTTC. Translation gives CASSLSQMGYTF.

The CDR3 nucleotides read TGTGCCAGCAGCTTACGCCGTACCTATGCAACTAATGAAAAACTGTTTTTT. Protein sequence: CASSLRRTYATNEKLFF. The chain is built from TRBV5-6 and TRBJ1-4; unclear D gene. Trimming left V 2 bases short and J 0 bases short, with 14 bases between. Germline CDR1 and CDR2: SGHDT and YYEEEE. This CDR3 spans 17 amino acids. Supplemented by reference TRBV5-6 and TRBJ1-4, the full variable domain reads DAGVTQSPTHLIKTRGQQVTLRCSPKSGHDTVSWYQQALGQGPQFIFQYYEEEERQRGNFPDRFSGHQFPNYSSELNVNALLLGDSALYLCASSLRRTYATNEKLFFGSGTQLSVL.

The chain combines TRBV2 with TRBJ2-1; D perhaps matches TRBD1 (5 bases). Trimming left V 6 bases short and J 4 bases short, with 19 bases between. Germline V gene data show CDR1 as SNHLY and CDR2 as FYNNEI. The CDR3 consists of 16 residues. The chain's CDR3 is CASSGRRAGSYNEQFF. Written as DNA, the CDR3 is TGTGCCAGCAGCGGCCGCAGGGCTGGATCATACAATGAGCAGTTCTTC.

The J gene is TRBJ2-1, the V gene TRBV27; TRBD2 might be the D (6 bases). The CDR3 extends over 13 amino acids. Germline V gene data show CDR1 as MNHEY and CDR2 as SMNVEV (reference sequence). Deletions cut 6 bases from V and 5 bases from J, with 11 bases between. The DNA for the CDR3 is TGTGCCAGCAGGGGGGGACTGGACAATGAGCAGTTCTTC. This gives the protein CASRGGLDNEQFF.

V gene TRBV7-3 combines with J gene TRBJ1-1, with a possible D match to TRBD1 (6 bases). V was clipped by 1 base and J by 1 base, with 10 bases between them. The germline gives CDR1 SGHTA, CDR2 FQGTGA. The CDR3 totals 15 residues. The CDR3 loop is CASSLMAGANTEAFF. DNA of the CDR3: TGTGCCAGCAGCTTAATGGCAGGGGCGAACACTGAAGCTTTCTTT.

This chain connects TRBV27 to TRBJ2-3, with TRBD2 matching 13 bases. CDR1 is MNHEY and CDR2 is SMNVEV in the germline V gene (reference sequence). The junction had 15 bases not matched to a gene; V was cut back by 6 bases and J by 6 bases. This CDR3 spans 18 amino acids. The CDR3 loop is CASSKVTSGGARLDTQYF. CDR3 in DNA: TGTGCCAGCAGCAAGGTCACTAGCGGGGGGGCCCGTCTGGATACGCAGTATTTT.

This rearrangement joins TRBV12-5 to TRBJ1-2, with a weak D call TRBD1 (6 bases). The CDR3 is 13 residues long. The V end was cut by 2 bases, the J end by 7 bases, with 11 bases between. The germline V gene has CDR1 LGHNT and CDR2 FRNRAP. This chain's CDR3 is CASGLLGASGYTF. The CDR3, as DNA: TGTGCTAGTGGTTTGTTGGGGGCCTCTGGCTACACCTTC.

This clone has a single count. V usage is TRBV14 and J usage is TRBJ1-1; D is undetermined. Trimming took off 0 bases at V and 5 bases at J, with 16 bases between the two ends. Germline CDR1 SGHDN, CDR2 FVKESK. The CDR3 has 16 amino acids. The CDR3 nucleotides are TGTGCCAGCAGCCAAGATCTAGCAGCCCGAGGGACTGAAGCTTTCTTT. Protein: CASSQDLAARGTEAFF.

The V and J genes are TRBV10-3 and TRBJ1-6, with D possibly being TRBD1 (6 bases). Germline assignment: CDR1 ENHRY and CDR2 SYGVKD. This CDR3 contains 17 residues. With 2 bases removed from V and 1 base from J, the gap between germline ends came to 12 bases. CDR3 region: CAISEGGLISYNSPLHF. Here the CDR3 DNA reads TGTGCCATCAGTGAGGGGGGGCTGATTTCCTATAATTCACCCCTCCACTTT.

This clone was recorded a few times. V usage is TRBV27 and J usage is TRBJ2-7, with TRBD2 matching 9 bases. Trimming at V came to 7 bases and at J to 2 bases, leaving 9 bases not matched to a gene. Germline CDR1 reads MNHEY; CDR2 reads SMNVEV (reference sequence). CDR3 length: 15 amino acids. CDR3 nucleotide sequence: TGTGCCAGCACCCGGGCCGGGACTAGCACCTACGAGCAGTACTTC. It yields the protein CASTRAGTSTYEQYF.

The chain couples TRBV15 to TRBJ1-2; TRBD1 might be the D (6 bases). CDR3 length: 18 residues. Looked up from germline, CDR1 is LNHNV and CDR2 is YYDKDF (reference sequence). Trimming pared 3 bases from V and 1 base from J, leaving 21 bases between. The CDR3 sequence is CATSRPARGRRSNYGYTF. In DNA, the CDR3 is TGTGCCACCAGCAGGCCCGCCAGGGGACGTCGGAGTAACTATGGCTACACCTTC.

The chain links TRBV4-1 to TRBJ2-1; a weak D match, TRBD1 (6 bases). V lost 0 bases and J 10 bases, leaving 7 bases between the germline ends. CDR1 is MGHRA, CDR2 YSYEKL, per germline. The CDR3 loop spans 12 amino acids. CDR3: CASSQETGEQFF. The CDR3, as DNA: TGCGCCAGCAGCCAAGAGACAGGCGAGCAGTTCTTC.

The chain couples TRBV19 to TRBJ1-6, with no clear D. Trimming left V 7 bases short and J 0 bases short, with 10 bases between. In germline, CDR1 is LNHDA, CDR2 SQIVND (reference sequence). The CDR3 has 15 amino acids. Here the CDR3 reads CASNPRSSYNSPLHF. The CDR3 coding sequence is TGTGCCAGTAATCCGAGGAGCTCCTATAATTCACCCCTCCACTTT.